This is a list of T cell receptor beta chains from one sample in a study of molecular identifiers for immune sequencing clone quantification. Each CDR3 protein is one row after TCRdb ran MiXCR on the PCR reads. The sample gives 490,000 or so distinct CDR3 sequences, about a quarter of which show up once; 0.76% is in the top ten. Sequenced sample: naive CD8+ T cells from blood, with Jurkat cell RNA spiked in. Every receptor here comes from a human donor in good health. Some libraries in this study had Jurkat cell RNA spiked in. The CDR3 runs from the conserved cysteine through the conserved F or W. The order of the fields is clone size, CDR3 length, D gene, J gene, V gene, CDR3 DNA, CDR3 protein. The D gene is left open where the match is weak. Clone size appears in some rows only: once, few, many, or a class for an expanded clone.

few	15	TRBD2	TRBJ2-7	TRBV28	TGTGCCAGCACCCCAAGCCCTAGCGGCCCCTACGAGCAGTACTTC	CASTPSPSGPYEQYF
few	15	TRBD1	TRBJ2-1	TRBV7-9	TGTGCCAGCAGCAAAGGGACAGGGGCGTACAATGAGCAGTTCTTC	CASSKGTGAYNEQFF
-	12	-	TRBJ2-3	TRBV15	TGTGCCACCAGTTCTGGGACAGATACGCAGTATTTT	CATSSGTDTQYF
few	14	TRBD1	TRBJ1-2	TRBV13	TGTGCCAGCAGCTTAGACAGGGGGCCCTCTGGCTACACCTTC	CASSLDRGPSGYTF
-	13	TRBD1	TRBJ2-5	TRBV20-1	TGCAGTGCTAGTCGGACAGGATCCGAGACCCAGTACTTC	CSASRTGSETQYF
-	14	-	TRBJ2-7	TRBV29-1	TGCAGCGTTGAAGATCCCTTGGGATCCTGCGAGCAGTACTTC	CSVEDPLGSCEQYF
many	12	TRBD1	TRBJ2-7	TRBV7-9	TGTGCCAGCAGCAAGACAGGGGGCGAGCAGTACTTC	CASSKTGGEQYF
few	16	-	TRBJ2-3	TRBV7-3	TGTGCCAGCAGCGTAAGCCACCGGGACTCGTTAGATACGCAGTATTTT	CASSVSHRDSLDTQYF
once	15	-	TRBJ1-1	TRBV4-3	TGCGCCAGCAGCCAAACCTCATGTCCAGACACTGAAGCTTTCTTC	CASSQTSCPDTEAFF
few	16	-	TRBJ2-7	TRBV6-1	TGTGCCAGCAGTGGAGTTGGGAAGGGACTTTCCTACGAGCAGTACTTC	CASSGVGKGLSYEQYF
-	13	TRBD1	TRBJ2-7	TRBV20-1	TGCAGTGCTAAACAGGGGTTTGCCTACGAGCAGTACTTC	CSAKQGFAYEQYF
-	13	-	TRBJ1-2	TRBV12-3/TRBV12-4	TGTGCCAGCAGTTTAAGGGAAATACATGGCTACCCCTTC	CASSLREIHGYPF
many	14	TRBD1	TRBJ2-7	TRBV5-1	TGCGCCAGCAGCCTAAGACAGGGGTACGACGAGCAGTACTTC	CASSLRQGYDEQYF
few	12	-	TRBJ1-1	TRBV4-1	TGCGCCAGCAGCCCTCCGGGGGGAGAAGCTTTCTTT	CASSPPGGEAFF
few	13	-	TRBJ1-1	TRBV19	TGTGCCAGTAGTATAACCGGGAACACTGAAGCTTTCTTT	CASSITGNTEAFF
many	17	TRBD1	TRBJ1-4	TRBV9	TGTGCCAGCAGCGTAAGGGCAGGGGGTTTTGGAAATGAAAAACTGTTTTTT	CASSVRAGGFGNEKLFF
many	14	-	TRBJ2-4	TRBV9	TGTGCCAGCAGCGTGCTGGGGGGAAAAAACATTCAGTACTTC	CASSVLGGKNIQYF
many	15	TRBD2	TRBJ2-7	TRBV7-8	TGTGCCAGCAGCTTACCTAGCGGGGCAATCTACGAGCAGTACTTC	CASSLPSGAIYEQYF
many	16	-	TRBJ1-5	TRBV4-3	TGCGCCAGCAGCCAAGAGTACCAGGGACTCAGTCAGCCCCAGCATTTT	CASSQEYQGLSQPQHF
few	14	-	TRBJ2-2	TRBV15	TGTGCCACCAGCAGTGCGCAGGGGACGGGGGAGCTGTTTTTT	CATSSAQGTGELFF
-	13	-	TRBJ1-1	TRBV2	TGTGCCAGCAGGGACAAAGTGAACACTGAAGCTTTCTTT	CASRDKVNTEAFF
-	14	-	TRBJ1-2	TRBV7-9	TGTGCCAGCAGCGCATCGGTCGGTGTCTATGGCTACACCTTC	CASSASVGVYGYTF
few	16	TRBD1	TRBJ2-7	TRBV27	TGTGCCAGCAGTGAGCACGGACAGGGGACTTCCTACGAGCAGTACTTC	CASSEHGQGTSYEQYF
-	12	-	TRBJ1-1	TRBV20-1	TGCAGTGCTAGAGATATACAGCCTGAAGCTTTCTTT	CSARDIQPEAFF
many	14	-	TRBJ2-5	TRBV5-1	TGCGCCAGCAGCTTCTTAGGGGACCAAGAGACCCAGTACTTC	CASSFLGDQETQYF
-	16	TRBD1	TRBJ1-1	TRBV12-3/TRBV12-4	TGTGCCAGCAGTTTAAGGTTCGGACAGGGGGATACTGATGCTTTCTTT	CASSLRFGQGDTDAFF
-	16	-	TRBJ1-2	TRBV4-3	TGCGCCAGCAGCCATGAGCTCCTGACAGAGCTATATGGCTACACCTTC	CASSHELLTELYGYTF
-	14	-	TRBJ1-2	TRBV30	TGTGCCTGGATCTCGGGCGTGTCCAGGGCTGGCTACACCTTC	CAWISGVSRAGYTF
-	12	-	TRBJ2-2	TRBV30	TGTGCCACCACCCGGCTCACCGGGGAGCTGTTTTTT	CATTRLTGELFF
-	15	TRBD1	TRBJ2-2	TRBV7-3	TGTGCCAGCAGCTACGACAGGGGGAACACCGGGGAGCTGTTTTTT	CASSYDRGNTGELFF
few	13	-	TRBJ2-5	TRBV20-1	TGCAGTGCTCGTCCAGAGGGCCACGAGACCCAGTACTTC	CSARPEGHETQYF
-	14	-	TRBJ1-1	TRBV7-2	TGTGCCAGCAGCTTAACGTGGAGGGGAACTGAAACTTTCTTT	CASSLTWRGTETFF
-	14	TRBD2	TRBJ2-3	TRBV20-1	TGCAGTGCTAGAGAGGGACTAGCGGCTGATACGCAGTATTTT	CSAREGLAADTQYF
-	13	-	TRBJ2-3	TRBV5-3	TGTGCCGGCAGCTTGTATGATCCAGATACGCAGTGTTTT	CAGSLYDPDTQCF
few	13	-	TRBJ1-3	TRBV7-9	TGTGCCAGCAGCATCCCTCGGAGAAACACCATATATTTT	CASSIPRRNTIYF
-	13	-	TRBJ2-5	TRBV27	TGTGCCAGCAGTTTATTTTTTGGGGAGACCCAGTACTTC	CASSLFFGETQYF
many	13	-	TRBJ2-7	TRBV6-5	TGTGCCAGCAGTTACGCGGACGGCTACGAGCAGTACTTC	CASSYADGYEQYF
many	14	-	TRBJ2-3	TRBV28	TGTGCCAGCGAGGACAGAGAAAGAACAGATACGCAGTATTTT	CASEDRERTDTQYF
-	16	TRBD2	TRBJ2-7	TRBV4-1	TGCGCCAGCAGCCGGTCAGGACTAGCGGGAGATGGTGAGCAGTACTTC	CASSRSGLAGDGEQYF
once	13	TRBD1	TRBJ2-3	TRBV19	TGTGCCAGTAGTCCCGACAGGGGAGATACGCAGTATTTT	CASSPDRGDTQYF
-	17	-	TRBJ1-6	TRBV7-2	TGTGCCAGCAGTCATGGCAGGGCGGGATATCTGAATTCACCCCTCCACTTT	CASSHGRAGYLNSPLHF
many	14	TRBD2	TRBJ2-3	TRBV2	TGTGCCAGCAGTCGGGGGGTAAACACAGATACGCAGTATTTT	CASSRGVNTDTQYF
many	15	-	TRBJ2-7	TRBV5-5	TGTGCCAGCAGCTTGGGGCAGGATGGGGACTACGAGCAGTACTTC	CASSLGQDGDYEQYF
many	15	-	TRBJ2-4	TRBV28	TGTGCCAGCAGTCTACTAATTGACAGCAAAAACATTCAGTACTTC	CASSLLIDSKNIQYF
few	16	TRBD2	TRBJ2-1	TRBV7-9	TGTGCCAGCAGCTTTCTAGCGGGAGGAGCCTACAATGAGCAGTTCTTC	CASSFLAGGAYNEQFF
few	18	TRBD1	TRBJ1-5	TRBV30	TGTGCCTGGGGACCCTTCAGGGGGCGACGCCCGAGCAATCAGCCCCAGCATTTT	CAWGPFRGRRPSNQPQHF
many	14	-	TRBJ1-5	TRBV6-2/TRBV6-3	TGTGCCAGCAGTACGGGACACCTCAATCAGCCCCAGCATTTT	CASSTGHLNQPQHF
few	13	TRBD1	TRBJ2-7	TRBV11-2	TGTGCCAGCAGACCCACGACAGGGGACGAGCAGTACTTC	CASRPTTGDEQYF
many	16	TRBD2	TRBJ2-3	TRBV6-2/TRBV6-3	TGTGCCAGCAGTTTCCTAGCGGGAGGTAGCACAGATACGCAGTATTTT	CASSFLAGGSTDTQYF